The present T cell receptor beta chain was sequenced within a study of CXCR3-negative and CXCR3-positive naive CD8 T cells. UMI-labeled 5' RACE TRB cDNA libraries were prepared from the cells. For each CDR3 protein, TCRdb gives one entry from its re-call of the 5' RACE reads, without DNA. Its listing shows 60,000 or so distinct CDR3 sequences. The germline V gene encodes CDR1 SGHKS and CDR2 YYEKEE (reference sequence). This CDR3 comprises 15 residues. This chain links TRBV5-5 with TRBJ2-5; TCRdb's D call, TRBD1, is unchecked because there is no DNA. The specimen was memory CD8+ T cells from blood. This receptor was obtained from a human donor in good health. Some clones in this sample may be carry-over from other donors' samples. Here the CDR3 reads CASSNRQGGQETQYF.